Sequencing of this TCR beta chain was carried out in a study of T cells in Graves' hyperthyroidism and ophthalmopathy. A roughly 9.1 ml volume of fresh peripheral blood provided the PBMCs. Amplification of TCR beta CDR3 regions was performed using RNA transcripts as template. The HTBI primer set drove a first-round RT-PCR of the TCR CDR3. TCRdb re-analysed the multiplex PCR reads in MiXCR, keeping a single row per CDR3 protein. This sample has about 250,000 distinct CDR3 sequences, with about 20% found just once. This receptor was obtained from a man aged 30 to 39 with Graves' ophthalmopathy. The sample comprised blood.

Here the CDR3 reads CASSDMNTEAFF. The CDR3 nucleotides read TGCGCCAGCAGTGATATGAACACTGAAGCTTTCTTT. The chain has TRBV10-2 and TRBJ1-1, with no clear D. Germline CDR1 is WSHSY and CDR2 is SAAADI. Between the trimmed V and J ends, which lost 3 bases and 0 bases, there was a span of 2 bases. The CDR3 consists of 12 residues.